This is a list of T cell receptor beta chains from one sample in a study of beta chain features in type 1 diabetes. Measured with immunoSEQ multiplex PCR; TCRdb has only the in-frame clones, and not every one. The sample carries about 52,000 clones, roughly 41% recorded once. The sample was Tregs from blood. The receptor set was obtained from a young man with type 1 diabetes. Both conserved end residues are part of each CDR3. D genes are given only for firm matches. Expanded clones get a size class; other rows say once, few or many, or leave the size out.

.	TRBJ2-2	TRBV6-4	few	TGTGCCAGCAGTGTGTTTGCGGGGTCGAACACCGGGGAGCTGTTTTTT	CASSVFAGSNTGELFF
.	TRBJ1-1	TRBV13	.	TGTGCCAGCAGCAACATGAAGGGGGGGGCCTTAGCTTTCTTT	CASSNMKGGALAFF
.	TRBJ2-7	TRBV7-9	.	TGTGCCAGCAGCTTCGACGGCGGTCGTGAGCAGTACTTC	CASSFDGGREQYF
.	TRBJ1-4	TRBV10-3	few	TGTGCCATCAGTGAGGTGCAGGGGAGTGAAAAACTGTTTTTT	CAISEVQGSEKLFF
.	TRBJ2-7	TRBV7-9	few	TGTGCCAGCAGCTTCCCCGGCGGCTCCTACGAGCAGTACTTC	CASSFPGGSYEQYF
TRBD1	TRBJ1-2	TRBV15	.	TGTGCCACCAGCAGAGATTCTTCAGCCGGGACAGGGGCTTACTATGGCTACACCTTC	CATSRDSSAGTGAYYGYTF
.	TRBJ2-1	TRBV6-1	.	TGTGCCAGCGGGGGGACGGCGGTTGCTGGAAATGAGCAGTTCTTC	CASGGTAVAGNEQFF
.	TRBJ1-1	TRBV5-8	few	TGTGCCAGCAGCCCCCGGGGGCGGGAGACCGGAGAAGCTTTCTTT	CASSPRGRETGEAFF
.	TRBJ2-1	TRBV28	.	TGTGCCAGCAGCCCCCAGGTGGTTAGTTCCTACAATGAGCAGTTCTTC	CASSPQVVSSYNEQFF
.	TRBJ1-2	TRBV2	.	TGTGCCAGCAGGGACAGAGCCTATGGCTACACCTTC	CASRDRAYGYTF
TRBD1	TRBJ1-6	TRBV30	few	TGTGCCTGGGACAGGGGAGTCAATTCACCCCTCCACTTT	CAWDRGVNSPLHF
TRBD1	TRBJ2-1	TRBV28	.	TGTGCCAGCAGTTTATCCCCGGGACAGTCCTACAATGAGCAGTTCTTC	CASSLSPGQSYNEQFF
TRBD2	TRBJ2-1	TRBV5-4	.	TGTGCCAGCAGCCAAACTAGCGGGAGTCTCGATGAGCAGTTCTTC	CASSQTSGSLDEQFF
TRBD2	TRBJ2-4	TRBV7-9	.	TGTGCCAGCAGCAGTAGCGGGACGGGCATTCAGTACTTC	CASSSSGTGIQYF
.	TRBJ1-1	TRBV30	.	TGTGCCTGGAGCAACAGGGCTGGGAACACTGAAGCTTTCTTT	CAWSNRAGNTEAFF
TRBD1	TRBJ1-5	TRBV15	.	TGTGCCACCAGCAGCGGACAGGTAGAAAAGCCCCAGCATTTT	CATSSGQVEKPQHF
TRBD2	TRBJ2-7	TRBV13	.	TGTGCCAGCAGCTCTACCCGGGAGGGTTCCTACGAGCAGTACTTC	CASSSTREGSYEQYF
TRBD2	TRBJ2-7	TRBV7-2	.	TGTGCCAGCAAGCGGGAGGGGACCTACGAGCAGTACTTC	CASKREGTYEQYF
TRBD1	TRBJ2-2	TRBV2	.	TGTGCCAGCAGGCAGGGGGCCGGGGAGCTGTTTTTT	CASRQGAGELFF
.	TRBJ2-5	TRBV5-5	.	TGTGCCAGCAGCTTACAAACAGGGGAGGCGACCCAGTACTTC	CASSLQTGEATQYF
.	TRBJ2-1	TRBV4-2	few	TGTGCCAGCAGCCAAGATGCGTTGACTATTGAGCAGTTCTTC	CASSQDALTIEQFF
.	TRBJ2-1	TRBV6-1	.	TGTGCCAGCAGTGAAGCCTACGTACCTCCCTACAATGAGCAGTTCTTC	CASSEAYVPPYNEQFF
.	TRBJ2-5	TRBV9	once	TGTGCCAGCAGCGTAGGACCAGGGAGGGAGACCCAGTACTTC	CASSVGPGRETQYF
TRBD1	TRBJ2-1	TRBV19	.	TGTGCCAGTAGTACGGGGACAGTCAGTATGCAGTTCTTC	CASSTGTVSMQFF
.	TRBJ1-2	TRBV5-1	few	TGCGCCAGCAGAATGGAGGTTGCCTATGGCTACACCTTC	CASRMEVAYGYTF
TRBD2	TRBJ2-3	TRBV2	.	TGTGCCAGCAGGCTAGCGGGAGCCAACACAGATACGCAGTATTTT	CASRLAGANTDTQYF